These 27 T cell receptor beta chains originate from one sample sequenced in a study of control samples from healthy donors and cancer patients. Sequenced by immunoSEQ multiplex PCR; TCRdb stores in-frame clones only, minus some. The profile shows about 44,000 clones, about 90% of them singletons. Sequencing was carried out using PBMCs. The receptors originated from a woman aged 60 to 75 with lung cancer.

J is TRBJ2-6 and V is TRBV4-3, with D perhaps matching TRBD2 (5 bases). The CDR3 loop spans 17 amino acids. The germline CDR1 and CDR2 sequences are LGHNA and YSLEER. Trimming removed 2 bases at V and 1 base at J, with 12 bases between. The CDR3 DNA is TGCGCCAGCAGCCAAAGGGCCCGAGGGTCTGGGGCCAACGTCCTGACTTTC. This sequence encodes CASSQRARGSGANVLTF.

The V gene is TRBV7-2, the J gene TRBJ2-1; D is uncertain. The germline V gene encodes CDR1 SGHTA and CDR2 FQGNSA. V dropped 5 bases and J dropped 3 bases, with 8 bases sitting between them. The CDR3 sequence is 13 residues long. CDR3 nucleotide sequence: TGTGCCAGCAGCCCTTACCTCTACAATGAGCAGTTCTTC. Residues: CASSPYLYNEQFF. Full variable domain (rest looked up from reference TRBV7-2 and TRBJ2-1): GAGVSQSPSNKVTEKGKDVELRCDPISGHTALYWYRQSLGQGLEFLIYFQGNSAPDKSGLPSDRFSAERTGGSVSTLTIQRTQQEDSAVYLCASSPYLYNEQFFGPGTRLTVL.

The V gene is TRBV6-2 or TRBV6-3, the J gene TRBJ2-5, with 9 bases lining up with TRBD2. The CDR3 is 15 residues long. J was trimmed by 1 base and V by 6 bases; bases with no gene match: 6. Germline V lookup: CDR1 MNHEY, CDR2 SVGEGT. The CDR3 is CASSAGTSTQETQYF. CDR3 DNA sequence: TGTGCCAGCAGCGCCGGGACTAGCACCCAAGAGACCCAGTACTTC.

The V gene is TRBV24-1, the J gene TRBJ2-1; D is possibly TRBD1 or TRBD2 (5 bases each). The germline V gene has CDR1 KGHDR and CDR2 SFDVKD. V was shortened by 4 bases and J by 8 bases, with 20 bases between the two germline ends. The CDR3 sequence is 16 residues long. CDR3 in amino acids: CATSDPRQGPSDEQFF. In DNA form, the CDR3 reads TGTGCCACCAGTGACCCTAGGCAGGGACCCTCCGATGAGCAGTTCTTC.

The J gene is TRBJ2-1, the V gene TRBV5-1; 10 bases agree with TRBD2. This CDR3 has 15 amino acids. Germline loops: CDR1 SGHRS, CDR2 YFSETQ. The V and J ends lost 0 bases and 9 bases, in that order; junction bases with no gene match: 6. CDR3 in DNA: TGCGCCAGCAGCTTGGCTAGCGGGAGTTCTTTTGAGCAGTTCTTC. Translation gives CASSLASGSSFEQFF.

This sequence joins TRBV28 and TRBJ1-1; D perhaps matches TRBD1 (6 bases). CDR1 is MDHEN, CDR2 SYDVKM, per germline. This CDR3 comprises 13 residues. The germline V and J ends were trimmed by 7 bases and 9 bases, with 18 bases remaining between them. The CDR3 nucleotides are TGTGCCAGCACGCCCGTGGACAGTAGTCAAGCTTTCTTT. It specifies CASTPVDSSQAFF.

The rearrangement joins TRBV3-1 (or the pseudogene TRBV3-2) to TRBJ2-1, with D hard to call. The germline V and J ends were trimmed by 0 bases and 2 bases, with 8 bases remaining between them. The germline V gene encodes CDR1 LGHDT and CDR2 YNNKEL (reference sequence). The length of the CDR3 is 15 residues. CDR3 residues: CASSQDPSTYNEQFF. The CDR3 bases are TGTGCCAGCAGCCAAGACCCCAGTACCTACAATGAGCAGTTCTTC.

The gene calls are TRBV3-1 (or the pseudogene TRBV3-2) and TRBJ2-1; D remains unclear. Germline V CDR1 and CDR2: LGHDT, YNNKEL (reference sequence). CDR3 length equals 13 residues. The V end was cut by 1 base, the J end by 7 bases, with 8 bases between. The DNA for the CDR3 is TGTGCCAGCAGCCAAGGTCTGGCTAATGAGCAGTTCTTC. Translated: CASSQGLANEQFF.

The chain joins TRBV15 to TRBJ1-1; D not certain. Trimming left V 5 bases short and J 0 bases short, with 16 bases between. This CDR3 has 16 residues. CDR1 is LNHNV and CDR2 is YYDKDF in the germline V gene (reference sequence). The CDR3 here is CATSEERVLMNTEAFF. Written as DNA, the CDR3 is TGTGCCACCAGCGAAGAGAGAGTCCTTATGAACACTGAAGCTTTCTTT.

V gene TRBV18 combines with J gene TRBJ1-4; TRBD1 matches at 10 bases. The CDR3 spans 14 residues. V was clipped by 6 bases and J by 6 bases; unmatched bases: 4. Per germline, CDR1 KGHSH and CDR2 LQKENI. CDR3 nucleotides: TGTGCCAGCTCGCCCGGGACAGGGGATGAAAAACTGTTTTTT. This codes for CASSPGTGDEKLFF.

The gene calls are TRBV27 and TRBJ1-2, with a possible D match to TRBD1 (5 bases). Germline V CDR1 and CDR2: MNHEY, SMNVEV (reference sequence). Trimming cost V 6 bases and J 0 bases, with 20 bases left between them. The CDR3 is 17 amino acids. This chain's CDR3 is CASRSEPGVRANYGYTF. CDR3 DNA: TGTGCCAGCAGGTCTGAACCGGGGGTACGAGCTAACTATGGCTACACCTTC.

This rearrangement joins TRBV3-1 (or the pseudogene TRBV3-2) to TRBJ1-5, with unresolved D. The CDR3 is made up of 16 amino acids. V lost 0 bases to trimming and J lost 2 bases, with 11 bases between them. Germline lookup yields CDR1 LGHDT and CDR2 YNNKEL (reference sequence). The CDR3 is CASSQDSAGGNQPQHF. CDR3 in DNA: TGTGCCAGCAGCCAAGATAGCGCAGGAGGCAATCAGCCCCAGCATTTT.

V gene TRBV7-7 combines with J gene TRBJ2-1; D may be TRBD1 (5 bases). The CDR3 extends over 13 amino acids. V gave up 5 bases and J gave up 6 bases, with 11 bases separating them. Germline CDR1 reads SSHAT; CDR2 reads FNYEAQ (reference sequence). The CDR3 DNA is TGTGCCAGCAGCCCTCAGGGTCCCAATGAGCAGTTCTTC. Protein product: CASSPQGPNEQFF.

J is TRBJ2-1 and V is TRBV12-3 or TRBV12-4; D gene ambiguous. Trimming pared 2 bases from V and 4 bases from J, leaving 6 bases between. The CDR3 has 13 residues. CDR3 nucleotide sequence: TGTGCCAGCAGTTTATTGGGGTACAATGAGCAGTTCTTC. It encodes CASSLLGYNEQFF.

The chain links TRBV19 to TRBJ1-2, with TRBD1 identical over 8 bases. Unmatched junction bases numbered 10, after V lost 6 bases and J lost 4 bases. CDR1 is LNHDA and CDR2 is SQIVND in the germline V gene (reference sequence). This CDR3 contains 15 residues. As DNA, the CDR3 is TGTGCCAGTAGCCGCTTGGACAGGGTGGCCTATGGCTACACCTTC. Its protein product is CASSRLDRVAYGYTF.

The chain links TRBV7-7 to TRBJ2-2, with 9 bases fitting TRBD1. In germline, CDR1 is SSHAT, CDR2 FNYEAQ (reference sequence). V shed 2 bases, J shed 5 bases, and the junction held 3 bases outside the gene matches. The CDR3 is 15 amino acids. The CDR3 bases are TGTGCCAGCAGCTTAAGCGGGACAGGGACCGGGGAGCTGTTTTTT. Translating it yields CASSLSGTGTGELFF.

The chain combines TRBV30 with TRBJ2-6, with TRBD1 matching over 9 bases. Germline V gives CDR1 GTSNPN, CDR2 SVGIG (reference sequence). The CDR3 length is 18 residues. V trimming: 0 bases; J trimming: 0 bases; junction bases outside the gene matches: 6. In nucleotides, the CDR3 is TGTGCCTGGAGTGTTCCGGGACAGGGCTCCTCTGGGGCCAACGTCCTGACTTTC. This encodes CAWSVPGQGSSGANVLTF. The full variable domain, with the rest looked up from reference TRBV30 and TRBJ2-6, is SQTIHQWPATLVQPVGSPLSLECTVEGTSNPNLYWYRQAAGRGLQLLFYSVGIGQISSEVPQNLSASRPQDRQFILSSKKLLLSDSGFYLCAWSVPGQGSSGANVLTFGAGSRLTVL.

The chain is built from TRBV30 and TRBJ1-6; perhaps TRBD1 as D (6 bases). Germline V gene data show CDR1 as GTSNPN and CDR2 as SVGIG (reference sequence). V lost 5 bases and J lost 2, with 7 bases in between. CDR3 length equals 13 residues. The CDR3 loop is CAWGQTYNSPLHF. The CDR3 DNA reads TGTGCCTGGGGACAGACCTATAATTCACCCCTCCACTTT. Supplemented by reference TRBV30 and TRBJ1-6, the full variable domain reads SQTIHQWPATLVQPVGSPLSLECTVEGTSNPNLYWYRQAAGRGLQLLFYSVGIGQISSEVPQNLSASRPQDRQFILSSKKLLLSDSGFYLCAWGQTYNSPLHFGNGTRLTVT.

The CDR3: CASSQDSGGGYEQYF. In nucleotides, the CDR3 is TGCGCCAGCAGCCAAGATTCAGGGGGGGGCTACGAGCAGTACTTC. The chain is built from TRBV4-3 and TRBJ2-7; D may correspond to TRBD1 or TRBD2 (7 bases each). Germline assignment: CDR1 LGHNA and CDR2 YSLEER. V was cut by 0 bases and J by 3 bases, with 12 bases left in between. This CDR3 spans 15 amino acids.

This chain uses TRBV13 with TRBJ1-2; D gene unclear. The CDR3 has 16 residues. Germline lookup yields CDR1 PRHDT and CDR2 FYEKMQ (reference sequence). V dropped 2 bases and J dropped 0 bases, with 13 bases sitting between them. CDR3 loop: CASSLFFGDANYGYTF. The CDR3 coding sequence is TGTGCCAGCAGCTTATTCTTTGGAGACGCTAACTATGGCTACACCTTC.

The rearrangement uses TRBV24-1 and TRBJ2-1; perhaps TRBD1 as D (5 bases). Trimming shortened V by 3 bases and J by 3 bases, and 8 bases separated the two germline ends. This CDR3 region has 14 residues. Germline lookup yields CDR1 KGHDR and CDR2 SFDVKD. For the CDR3, the DNA is TGTGCCACCAGTGATGCCAGGGACTACAATGAGCAGTTCTTC. Its translation: CATSDARDYNEQFF.

The chain carries TRBV28 and TRBJ1-1; a possible D gene is TRBD1 (5 bases). This CDR3 has 14 residues. V was cut by 5 bases and J by 5 bases, with 15 bases left in between. CDR1 is MDHEN and CDR2 is SYDVKM in the germline V gene. The CDR3 here is CASSLNLEGTEAFF. DNA for the CDR3: TGTGCCAGCAGTCTAAACCTAGAGGGGACTGAAGCTTTCTTT.

This chain uses TRBV5-1 with TRBJ1-1; tentative D call: TRBD1 (5 bases). V lost 0 bases to trimming and J lost 8 bases, with 17 bases between them. The CDR3 runs to 15 residues. Germline CDR1 and CDR2: SGHRS and YFSETQ. CDR3 in amino acids: CASSLAGTANVEAFF. The CDR3 bases are TGCGCCAGCAGCTTGGCAGGGACGGCGAACGTCGAAGCTTTCTTT.

V is TRBV9 and J is TRBJ2-1, with 14 positions matching TRBD2. Losses at the gene ends were 1 base for V and 5 bases for J; bases not matched to a gene: 8. The CDR3 length is 18 residues. CDR1 SGDLS and CDR2 YYNGEE come from the germline V gene. The CDR3 reads CASSVRLAGGPVDNEQFF. The CDR3 DNA is TGTGCCAGCAGCGTACGACTAGCGGGAGGGCCAGTCGACAATGAGCAGTTCTTC.

The chain recombines TRBV19 with TRBJ2-7; possible D gene TRBD1, 5 bases. This CDR3 contains 11 residues. Trimming removed 6 bases from V and 9 bases from J, with 12 bases in between. Germline V gives CDR1 LNHDA, CDR2 SQIVND (reference sequence). CDR3 in amino acids: CASSNQGRQYF. CDR3 DNA sequence: TGTGCCAGTAGCAACCAGGGAAGGCAGTACTTC.

The J gene is TRBJ2-1, the V gene TRBV27, with D uncertain. V lost 7 bases to trimming and J lost 5 bases, with 9 bases between them. The length of the CDR3 is 12 residues. Per germline, CDR1 MNHEY and CDR2 SMNVEV (reference sequence). The CDR3: CASTQGDNEQFF. CDR3 sequence (DNA): TGTGCCAGCACCCAAGGAGACAATGAGCAGTTCTTC.

The V call is TRBV24-1, the J call TRBJ2-1, with TRBD2 matching 7 bases. Trimming at V came to 0 bases and at J to 3 bases, leaving 4 bases not matched to a gene. The CDR3 runs to 16 residues. Per germline, CDR1 KGHDR and CDR2 SFDVKD. The CDR3 is CATSDLSGVHYNEQFF. CDR3 coding DNA: TGTGCCACCAGTGATTTGAGCGGGGTCCACTACAATGAGCAGTTCTTC.